The clone carrying this T cell receptor beta chain was seen a few times. Antigen specificity is unknown. TCRdb recomputed calls from the 5' RACE reads with MiXCR, one row per CDR3 protein. The table has a few hundred thousand distinct CDR3 sequences, roughly a fifth seen once. CDR3 length equals 15 residues. Trimming cost V 0 bases and J 0 bases, with 6 bases left between them. Germline loops: CDR1 SGHRS, CDR2 YFSETQ. The sample comes from a study of T-cell memory formation after mild COVID-19. The study's findings and limits: Those CD4+ clones that contracted were mainly in CM and EM (CD8+ ones in EMRA). For second-wave clones that peaked at day 37, SARS-CoV-2 specificity went unverified.

The source material was PBMCs or a T cell subset sorted from them (not recorded which). V usage is TRBV5-1 and J usage is TRBJ1-4; D remains ambiguous. This clonotype was obtained from a man aged 18 to 29 who had mild COVID-19 (a few samples of this study predate the infection). Cell type and time point are not known. CDR3 protein: CASSLASATNEKLFF. Written as DNA, the CDR3 is TGCGCCAGCAGCTTGGCCTCCGCAACTAATGAAAAACTGTTTTTT.